The rows below give T cell receptor beta chains drawn from one sample of a study of shared T cell receptors in the human thymus. The data were produced by immunoSEQ multiplex PCR, yet TCRdb's version contains in-frame clones alone and is incomplete. The sample has hundreds of thousands of clones; 95% are singletons. Sample: thymocytes. Receptors originate from a human donor. Each CDR3 is given with its conserved first and last residue. A D gene is named only where the DNA matches it firmly. The listing skips clone size in some rows; elsewhere it reads once, few, many or a size class.

d_gene	abundance	v_gene	j_gene	CDR3aa	CDR3nt
TRBD1	-	TRBV6-1	TRBJ2-2	CASSEALQGYTGELFF	TGTGCCAGCAGTGAAGCGCTACAGGGGTACACCGGGGAGCTGTTTTTT
-	-	TRBV7-9	TRBJ2-7	CASSPKGRPRRGYEQYF	TGTGCCAGCAGCCCTAAAGGGCGGCCTAGGAGAGGGTACGAGCAGTACTTC
TRBD1	-	TRBV4-2	TRBJ1-5	CASSQDDRVAYQPQHF	TGTGCCAGCAGCCAAGATGACAGGGTAGCGTATCAGCCCCAGCATTTT
-	-	TRBV28	TRBJ2-2	CASSLITGELFF	TGTGCCAGCAGCCTCATTACCGGGGAGCTGTTTTTT
-	-	TRBV7-3	TRBJ1-4	CASSLRGTPATNEKLFF	TGTGCCAGCAGCTTAAGGGGGACACCCGCAACTAATGAAAAACTGTTTTTT
TRBD1	-	TRBV27	TRBJ2-7	CASSMLRGGTGGFHSYEQYF	TGTGCCAGCAGTATGCTTAGGGGAGGGACAGGGGGCTTTCATTCCTACGAGCAGTACTTC
-	-	TRBV11-2	TRBJ2-5	CASSLGLSQETQYF	TGTGCCAGCAGCTTAGGGCTCAGCCAAGAGACCCAGTACTTC
-	-	TRBV28	TRBJ1-2	CASSLFPDRLADGYTF	TGTGCCAGCAGTTTATTCCCAGACAGGCTCGCGGATGGCTACACCTTC
-	-	TRBV5-1	TRBJ2-4	CASSLAGQGSAKNIQYF	TGCGCCAGCAGCTTGGCCGGCCAGGGCTCGGCCAAAAACATTCAGTACTTC
TRBD2	-	TRBV23-1	TRBJ2-3	CASSQGSSGSLTDTQYF	TGCGCCAGCAGTCAAGGGTCTAGCGGGAGTCTGACAGATACGCAGTATTTT
-	-	TRBV30	TRBJ1-5	CAAGHGSNQPQHF	TGTGCCGCGGGACATGGGAGCAATCAGCCCCAGCATTTT
TRBD2	-	TRBV6-5	TRBJ2-5	CASRTSPPGVETQYF	TGTGCCAGCAGGACTAGCCCACCGGGGGTAGAGACCCAGTACTTC
-	-	TRBV14	TRBJ1-1	CASSQVGADQPNTEAFF	TGTGCCAGCAGCCAAGTAGGTGCCGACCAACCGAACACTGAAGCTTTCTTT
-	-	TRBV27	TRBJ1-4	CASRVATNEKLFF	TGTGCCAGCAGGGTTGCAACTAATGAAAAACTGTTTTTT
-	-	TRBV11-2	TRBJ1-5	CASSRDSNQPQHF	TGTGCCAGCTCAAGGGATAGCAATCAGCCCCAGCATTTT
TRBD2	-	TRBV2	TRBJ2-1	CASSHPGSRERYNEQFF	TGTGCCAGCAGCCATCCCGGGTCGCGGGAGAGGTACAATGAGCAGTTCTTC
TRBD1	-	TRBV5-8	TRBJ2-7	CASSRIPGQGAPAICEQYF	TGTGCCAGCAGCCGCATCCCGGGACAGGGGGCCCCAGCCATCTGCGAGCAGTACTTC
TRBD2	-	TRBV14	TRBJ2-2	CASSPQRESSTGELFF	TGTGCCAGCAGCCCCCAGCGGGAGAGTAGCACCGGGGAGCTGTTTTTT
TRBD2	-	TRBV5-4	TRBJ2-7	CASSSIASGRSEQYF	TGTGCCAGCAGCTCCATAGCCAGCGGGAGATCCGAGCAGTACTTC
-	once	TRBV14	TRBJ2-5	CATQEYQETQYF	TGTGCCACCCAGGAGTACCAAGAGACCCAGTACTTC
-	-	TRBV10-2	TRBJ1-1	CASGFRGATEAFF	TGCGCCAGCGGGTTTCGGGGGGCCACTGAAGCTTTCTTT
-	-	TRBV19	TRBJ2-7	CASSTQGGSYEQYF	TGTGCCAGTAGTACCCAAGGAGGGTCCTACGAGCAGTACTTC
TRBD2	-	TRBV5-1	TRBJ2-1	CASSRTMGLADNEQFF	TGCGCCAGCAGCCGAACGATGGGGCTAGCGGACAATGAGCAGTTCTTC
TRBD1	-	TRBV14	TRBJ1-1	CASSRPGQRNTEAFF	TGTGCCAGCAGCCGCCCGGGACAGAGGAACACTGAAGCTTTCTTT
TRBD2	once	TRBV7-2	TRBJ2-1	CASSQGLDNEQFF	TGTGCCAGCAGCCAGGGACTAGACAATGAGCAGTTCTTC
TRBD1	-	TRBV6-4	TRBJ1-2	CASSDSDRDDRDYGYTF	TGTGCCAGCAGTGACTCGGACAGGGATGACCGCGACTATGGCTACACCTTC
-	-	TRBV28	TRBJ2-1	CASSSRGVLDEQFF	TGTGCCAGCAGTTCGCGCGGAGTACTCGATGAGCAGTTCTTC
-	-	TRBV29-1	TRBJ2-7	CSVYGRDYEQYF	TGCAGCGTTTACGGCAGGGACTACGAGCAGTACTTC
-	-	TRBV4-3	TRBJ2-7	CASSQGRVPGSYEQYF	TGCGCCAGCAGCCAAGGGAGGGTCCCCGGCTCCTACGAGCAGTACTTC